This is a list of T cell receptor beta chains from one sample in a study of T cells in Graves' hyperthyroidism and ophthalmopathy. TCRdb independently ran MiXCR on the multiplex PCR reads; one entry per CDR3 protein. Among roughly 300,000 distinct CDR3 sequences, 20% to 25% were seen once, and the ten largest hold around 45%. Sequenced input: blood. Receptors originate from a woman in her forties or fifties with Graves' hyperthyroidism. Both conserved end residues are part of each CDR3. The order of the fields is clone size, D gene, V gene, J gene, CDR3 protein, CDR3 DNA. The D gene is left open where the match is weak. Where a row states a size, it is once, few, many or the class of an expanded clone; other rows omit it.

>many|TRBD2|TRBV6-5|TRBJ2-7
CASTASGGPYEQYF
TGTGCCAGCACGGCTAGCGGGGGTCCCTACGAGCAGTACTTC
>.|.|TRBV12-3/TRBV12-4|TRBJ1-3
CASSLMGGSGNTIYF
TGTGCCAGCAGTTTAATGGGGGGCTCTGGAAACACCATATATTTT
>.|.|TRBV5-4|TRBJ2-1
CASSPPGIAGNEQFF
TGTGCCAGCAGCCCACCTGGGATAGCCGGCAATGAGCAGTTCTTC
>many|.|TRBV12-3/TRBV12-4|TRBJ1-5
CASSLETDSNQPQHF
TGTGCCAGCAGTTTAGAAACAGATAGCAATCAGCCCCAGCATTTT
>many|.|TRBV5-1|TRBJ1-1
CASSPRDTLNTEAFF
TGCGCCAGCAGCCCCCGGGACACCTTGAACACTGAAGCTTTCTTT
>many|TRBD2|TRBV5-1|TRBJ2-3
CASSSGLAGRTDTQYF
TGCGCCAGCAGCTCGGGACTAGCGGGGCGCACAGATACGCAGTATTTT
>many|.|TRBV20-1|TRBJ2-7
CSASKQGGGQYF
TGCAGTGCTTCGAAACAGGGTGGAGGGCAGTACTTC
>.|.|TRBV7-3|TRBJ2-7
CASSLQTAAGQSYEQYF
TGCGCCAGCAGCCTCCAGACGGCTGCGGGCCAGTCCTACGAGCAGTACTTC
>few|.|TRBV19|TRBJ1-5
CASKRTEILYNQPQHF
TGTGCCAGTAAGAGGACAGAGATCCTCTACAATCAGCCCCAGCATTTT
>many|.|TRBV30|TRBJ1-2
CAWRDKRWRYGYTF
TGTGCCTGGAGGGATAAACGATGGAGGTATGGCTACACCTTC
>many|TRBD2|TRBV4-1|TRBJ2-3
CASSHETGTSSTDTQYF
TGCGCCAGCAGCCATGAGACCGGGACTAGCAGCACAGATACGCAGTATTTT
>many|.|TRBV28|TRBJ2-7
CASSFYLPGISSYEQYF
TGTGCCAGCAGTTTTTATCTCCCAGGCATTAGCTCCTACGAGCAGTACTTC
>many|.|TRBV27|TRBJ2-3
CASIALGTDTQYF
TGTGCCAGCATTGCCCTCGGCACAGATACGCAGTATTTT
>many|TRBD2|TRBV11-3|TRBJ2-1
CASSKAGGSFLDEQFF
TGTGCCAGCAGCAAGGCGGGGGGTAGTTTCCTCGATGAGCAGTTCTTC
>.|.|TRBV29-1|TRBJ2-6
CSVGRGESGANVLTF
TGCAGCGTCGGACGGGGAGAATCTGGGGCCAACGTCCTGACTTTC
>.|TRBD1|TRBV20-1|TRBJ1-1
CSARVGTGVNTEAFF
TGCAGTGCTAGAGTCGGGACAGGGGTTAACACTGAAGCTTTCTTT
>many|.|TRBV7-3|TRBJ1-1
CASSLSRETEAFF
TGTGCCAGCAGCTTAAGCAGGGAAACTGAAGCTTTCTTT
>.|.|TRBV29-1|TRBJ2-5
CSVSLGQETQYF
TGCAGCGTTTCGCTCGGTCAAGAGACCCAGTACTTC
>once|TRBD2|TRBV11-3|TRBJ2-5
CASSLVWVAGVWETQYF
TGTGCCAGCAGCTTAGTATGGGTAGCGGGAGTTTGGGAGACCCAGTACTTC
>many|.|TRBV6-5|TRBJ1-5
CASSYDGYSNQPQHF
TGTGCCAGCAGTTACGACGGGTATAGCAATCAGCCCCAGCATTTT
>many|.|TRBV2|TRBJ1-1
CASSEFQMNTEAFF
TGTGCCAGCAGTGAATTCCAGATGAACACTGAAGCTTTCTTT
>many|.|TRBV7-6|TRBJ2-2
CASSLGSAGTGELFF
TGTGCCAGCAGCTTAGGATCAGCGGGCACCGGGGAGCTGTTTTTT
>.|.|TRBV20-1|TRBJ2-5
CSARVAGRQETQYF
TGCAGTGCTAGAGTGGCGGGACGGCAAGAGACCCAGTACTTC
>.|TRBD2|TRBV20-1|TRBJ2-3
CSASPPSGSSARNTQYF
TGCAGTGCTTCCCCCCCTAGCGGGAGCTCGGCTCGGAATACGCAGTATTTT
>.|.|TRBV3-1|TRBJ2-7
CASSQGISAAYEQYF
TGTGCCAGCAGCCAAGGTATCTCGGCCGCCTACGAGCAGTACTTC
>many|TRBD2|TRBV2|TRBJ2-3
CASRRSSGGTDTQYF
TGTGCCAGCAGGAGATCTAGCGGGGGCACAGATACGCAGTATTTT
>.|.|TRBV6-2/TRBV6-3|TRBJ2-7
CASSAPVRGEQYF
TGTGCCAGCAGCGCCCCTGTTAGGGGCGAGCAGTACTTC
>.|TRBD1|TRBV3-1|TRBJ2-7
CASSPNRGQGHYEQYF
TGTGCCAGCAGCCCAAATCGAGGACAGGGACACTACGAGCAGTACTTC
>few|TRBD1|TRBV7-9|TRBJ2-6
CAASRDREFSGANVLTF
TGTGCCGCCAGCCGGGACAGGGAATTCTCTGGGGCCAACGTCCTGACTTTC
>few|.|TRBV28|TRBJ1-5
CASRADQPQHF
TGTGCCAGCAGGGCGGATCAGCCCCAGCATTTT
>few|.|TRBV12-3/TRBV12-4|TRBJ1-3
CASSPLRTSGNTIYF
TGTGCCAGCAGTCCTCTAAGGACCTCTGGAAACACCATATATTTT
>many|.|TRBV2|TRBJ1-2
CASSPSGALYGYTF
TGTGCCAGCAGTCCGTCAGGGGCACTCTATGGCTACACCTTC
>.|TRBD1|TRBV7-3|TRBJ2-3
CASSPRTGALGDTQYF
TGTGCCAGCAGCCCGCGGACAGGGGCTTTAGGCGATACGCAGTATTTT